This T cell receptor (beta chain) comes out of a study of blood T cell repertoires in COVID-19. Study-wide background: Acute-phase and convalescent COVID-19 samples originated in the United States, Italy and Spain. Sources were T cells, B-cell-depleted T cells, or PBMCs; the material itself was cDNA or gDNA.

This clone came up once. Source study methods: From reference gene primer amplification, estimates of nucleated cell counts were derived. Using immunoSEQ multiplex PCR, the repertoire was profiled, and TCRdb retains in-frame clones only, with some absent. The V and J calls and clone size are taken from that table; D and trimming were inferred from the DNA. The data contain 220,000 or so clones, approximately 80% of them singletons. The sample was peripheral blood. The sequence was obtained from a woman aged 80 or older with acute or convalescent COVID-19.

CDR3 region: CASSLRTSGGAVGELFF. The CDR3 DNA sequence: TGTGCCAGCAGCCTGAGAACTAGCGGGGGGGCTGTCGGGGAGCTGTTTTTT. The chain links TRBV7-2 to TRBJ2-2, with TRBD2 matching 13 bases. V shed 5 bases and J 7 bases; nucleotides not matched to a gene: 10. The CDR3 contains 17 residues. In germline, CDR1 is SGHTA, CDR2 FQGNSA.